Sequencing of this T cell receptor (beta chain) was carried out in a study of somatic mutations in cytotoxic T cells in rheumatoid arthritis. TCRdb keeps only in-frame clones here, not all; method: immunoSEQ multiplex PCR. The profile shows 9,500 to 15,000 clones, about four fifths of them singletons. J was trimmed by 6 bases and V by 0 bases; bases with no gene match: 9. The CDR3 is 16 residues long. The germline V gene encodes CDR1 SGHAT and CDR2 FQNNGV. Notes on this clone: Its target is not known.

Overall study findings and caveats: A rise in CD8+ clonality with age was seen in rheumatoid arthritis patients but not in healthy controls. Nobody adjusted the slight TRBV07 underrepresentation in rheumatoid arthritis patients for multiple comparisons. Measured CD8+ T-cell clonality, a value compared between rheumatoid arthritis patients and age-matched healthy controls, did not differ significantly.

The sample was CD8+ T cells sorted from blood. V is TRBV11-2 and J is TRBJ2-3, with 7 bases that match TRBD1. The origin of this receptor is a woman aged 55-70 years in good health. The CDR3 sequence: CASSLDRWQGEDTQYF. The CDR3 bases are TGTGCCAGCAGCTTAGATCGGTGGCAGGGGGAGGATACGCAGTATTTT.